The 19 T cell receptor beta chains below all came from one sample that was sequenced in a study of response to subunit inactivated influenza vaccine. TCRdb fed the RT-PCR reads into MiXCR, producing one record per CDR3 protein. The profile shows 650,000 to 850,000 distinct CDR3 sequences, around 13% of them singletons. The material sequenced was PBMCs from blood, taken around 14 days before vaccination. These receptors originate from a man aged 50 or older who received an inactivated influenza vaccine.

The chain combines TRBV10-3 with TRBJ1-1; D is undetermined. Germline CDR1 ENHRY, CDR2 SYGVKD. The CDR3 contains 13 residues. V was clipped by 6 bases and J by 1 base, with 9 bases between them. The CDR3 sequence: CAISLAANTEAFF. The DNA of the CDR3 is TGTGCCATCAGCCTGGCAGCGAACACTGAAGCTTTCTTT.

This clonotype turned up a few times. The rearrangement joins TRBV6-5 to TRBJ1-1, with D tentatively TRBD1 (6 bases). The V gene's germline CDR1 is MNHEY and CDR2 SVGAGI. The CDR3 spans 15 residues. Trimming shortened V by 2 bases and J by 0 bases, and 10 bases separated the two germline ends. CDR3 sequence reads: CASSYEGGMNTEAFF. The CDR3 region has the DNA TGTGCCAGCAGTTACGAGGGGGGGATGAACACTGAAGCTTTCTTT.

J is TRBJ2-1 and V is TRBV3-1, with TRBD2 as a possible D gene (6 bases). V was clipped by 1 base and J by 5 bases, with 9 bases between them. Germline CDR1 LGHDT, CDR2 YNNKEL (reference sequence). CDR3 length: 14 amino acids. The CDR3 loop is CASSQATRNNEQFF. The CDR3, as DNA: TGTGCCAGCAGCCAAGCGACTAGGAACAATGAGCAGTTCTTC.

This clonotype was seen a few times. In nucleotides, the CDR3 is TGCGCCAGCAGCCAAGACAACAGGGGCGGCACTGAAGCTTTCTTT. Translation gives CASSQDNRGGTEAFF. The V and J genes are TRBV4-1 and TRBJ1-1, with 7 positions matching TRBD1. The ends lost 0 bases at V and 4 bases at J; junction bases unmatched: 5. Germline V lookup: CDR1 MGHRA, CDR2 YSYEKL. The CDR3 runs 15 residues.

This clonotype has a handful of counts. V is TRBV7-2 and J is TRBJ1-2; the match to TRBD1 covers 8 bases. After removal of 5 bases from V and 5 bases from J, the junction contained 7 bases not matched to a gene. Per germline, CDR1 SGHTA and CDR2 FQGNSA. This CDR3 region has 14 residues. This chain's CDR3 is CASSPSGGSYGYTF. The CDR3 DNA reads TGTGCCAGCAGCCCATCAGGGGGCTCTTATGGCTACACCTTC.

This clonotype was seen a handful of times. V gene TRBV20-1 combines with J gene TRBJ2-1, with 8 bases fitting TRBD2. In germline, CDR1 is DFQATT, CDR2 SNEGSKA (reference sequence). V was pared by 4 bases and J by 6 bases, with 11 bases of the junction left unmatched. This CDR3 has 15 residues. The CDR3 coding sequence is TGCAGTGCTAAACTACTAGCGGTTACTAGCAATGAGCAGTTCTTC. This encodes CSAKLLAVTSNEQFF.

Details on this clonotype: Germline and junction disagree at one end, which may indicate a read error. V and J are TRBV7-8 and TRBJ2-5; 11 positions agree with TRBD2. The CDR3 runs 18 residues. Germline lookup yields CDR1 SGHVS and CDR2 FQNEAQ. CDR3: CASSLNGLAGGIQGTQYF. The CDR3, as DNA: TGTGCCAGCAGCTTAAATGGTCTAGCGGGAGGCATTCAAGGGACCCAGTACTTC.

The rearrangement links TRBV7-9 to TRBJ2-5, with 9 bases aligning to TRBD2. The junction had 7 bases not matched to a gene; V was cut back by 4 bases and J by 1 base. The CDR3 length is 16 residues. Germline V gene data show CDR1 as SEHNR and CDR2 as FQNEAQ (reference sequence). The CDR3 here is CASSSAGLARQETQYF. The CDR3 DNA sequence: TGTGCCAGCAGCTCAGCAGGACTAGCGCGCCAAGAGACCCAGTACTTC.

This chain uses TRBV7-9 with TRBJ2-1, with 7 bases identical to TRBD2. Trimming took 6 bases from V and 6 from J; bases not matched to a gene: 8. In germline, CDR1 is SEHNR, CDR2 FQNEAQ (reference sequence). CDR3 length: 14 amino acids. In DNA form, the CDR3 reads TGTGCCAGCAGTAACCCTAGCGGCAGCAATGAGCAGTTCTTC. Its translation: CASSNPSGSNEQFF.

This clonotype was observed a handful of times. The V call is TRBV9, the J call TRBJ2-7; D remains ambiguous. There are 13 residues in the CDR3. Germline V gives CDR1 SGDLS, CDR2 YYNGEE. Trimming removed 3 bases at V and 4 bases at J, with 11 bases between. DNA for the CDR3: TGTGCCAGCAGCGCCCCGCCCTTTTACGAGCAGTACTTC. Translating it yields CASSAPPFYEQYF.

This clonotype was seen ten or more times. The V and J genes are TRBV12-3 or TRBV12-4 and TRBJ1-3; D gene uncertain. This CDR3 is 13 amino acids long. Deletions cut 6 bases from V and 4 bases from J, with 10 bases between. The CDR3 spells CASRPGAGNTIYF. The CDR3 DNA is TGTGCCAGCAGGCCAGGTGCCGGAAACACCATATATTTT.

V usage is TRBV4-3 and J usage is TRBJ2-3; perhaps TRBD2 as D (5 bases). V lost 4 bases, J lost 2 bases, and 16 bases lay in between. This CDR3 spans 16 amino acids. Per germline, CDR1 LGHNA and CDR2 YSLEER. The CDR3 DNA reads as TGCGCCAGCAGCCCCGTGAGGAGCGGAGCCACAGATACGCAGTATTTT. Its translation is CASSPVRSGATDTQYF.

This clonotype has just a few counts. The V gene is TRBV9, the J gene TRBJ1-5; the match to TRBD1 covers 8 bases. The CDR3 is 14 amino acids. V lost 4 bases to trimming and J lost 5 bases; unmatched junction nucleotides: 5. Germline V gene data show CDR1 as SGDLS and CDR2 as YYNGEE. The CDR3 loop is CASSIGQGDQPQHF. CDR3 sequence (DNA): TGTGCCAGCAGCATAGGACAGGGTGATCAGCCCCAGCATTTT.

The rearrangement joins TRBV11-2 to TRBJ1-2, with D unclear. This CDR3 region has 13 residues. Germline V lookup: CDR1 SGHAT, CDR2 FQNNGV. Trimming took 5 bases from V and 6 from J, leaving 13 bases between them. For the CDR3, the DNA is TGTGCCAGCAGCCCCGGACTGTTGAATGGCTACACCTTC. Translating gives CASSPGLLNGYTF. Looking up the rest from reference TRBV11-2 and TRBJ1-2 gives the full variable domain: EAGVAQSPRYKIIEKRQSVAFWCNPISGHATLYWYQQILGQGPKLLIQFQNNGVVDDSQLPKDRFSAERLKGVDSTLKIQPAKLEDSAVYLCASSPGLLNGYTFGSGTRLTVV.

The rearrangement links TRBV20-1 to TRBJ2-3; either TRBD1 or TRBD2 may fit D (6 bases each). Germline-derived CDR1 and CDR2 are DFQATT and SNEGSKA (reference sequence). Trimming took 4 bases from V and 4 from J, leaving 15 bases between them. The CDR3 sequence is 14 residues long. In nucleotides, the CDR3 is TGCAGTGCTACCCGAGGGGGGACCGCAGATACGCAGTATTTT. Translated, it gives CSATRGGTADTQYF.

This clonotype came up a few times. J is TRBJ2-3 and V is TRBV3-1; D uncertain. V gave up 4 bases and J gave up 2 bases, with 10 bases separating them. CDR3 length equals 14 residues. Germline-derived CDR1 and CDR2 are LGHDT and YNNKEL (reference sequence). The CDR3 loop is CASSRDPYTDTQYF. CDR3 in DNA: TGTGCCAGCAGCCGAGATCCATACACAGATACGCAGTATTTT.

This clonotype was observed a handful of times. The J gene is TRBJ2-5, the V gene TRBV18; the D is unclear. This CDR3 is 13 amino acids long. Germline-derived CDR1 and CDR2 are KGHSH and LQKENI. Trimming shortened V by 2 bases and J by 5 bases, and 9 bases separated the two germline ends. The CDR3 region is CASSPSSRETQYF. In DNA form, the CDR3 reads TGTGCCAGCTCACCATCGTCAAGGGAGACCCAGTACTTC.

The chain joins TRBV5-5 to TRBJ1-5, with D hard to call. The V and J ends lost 0 bases and 2 bases respectively, with 9 bases between them. Germline CDR1 is SGHKS and CDR2 is YYEKEE (reference sequence). The CDR3 sequence is 15 residues long. The CDR3 region has the DNA TGTGCCAGCAGCTTGGGGGGTTCGGGCAATCAGCCCCAGCATTTT. Translated, it gives CASSLGGSGNQPQHF. Supplemented by reference TRBV5-5 and TRBJ1-5, the full variable domain reads DAGVTQSPTHLIKTRGQQVTLRCSPISGHKSVSWYQQVLGQGPQFIFQYYEKEERGRGNFPDRFSARQFPNYSSELNVNALLLGDSALYLCASSLGGSGNQPQHFGDGTRLSIL.

This clonotype was counted between two and nine times. Mismatch with germline at one junction end may stem from a read error. This chain links TRBV12-3 or TRBV12-4 with TRBJ1-2; D is undetermined. The CDR3 covers 14 residues. The CDR3 coding sequence is TGTGCCAGCAGTTTAAGCAGGCTCCAATATGACTACACCTTC. Translating gives CASSLSRLQYDYTF.